This is a list of T cell receptor beta chains from one sample in a study of regulatory T cells in long-lasting Graves disease. TCRdb itself ran the multiplex PCR reads through MiXCR, one entry per CDR3 protein. The sample yields 550,000 to 700,000 distinct CDR3 sequences, about 16% seen once. Another study also made use of these data, one on T cells in Graves' hyperthyroidism and ophthalmopathy.

Sequenced here: peripheral blood mononuclear cells (PBMCs), sampled at new diagnosis, from a patient treated with antithyroid drugs. All receptors derive from a man aged 18 to 29 with Graves disease. The CDR3 runs from the conserved cysteine through the conserved F or W. The D gene is left open where the match is weak. Clone size is not always given. Where it is, it says once, few, many or a class for expanded clones.

V gene,J gene,clone size,D gene,CDR3 DNA,CDR3 protein
TRBV10-2,TRBJ2-7,NA,TRBD2,TGCGCCAGCAGTGAGCTAGGGACTAGCGGGAGATATTCCTACGAGCAGTACTTC,CASSELGTSGRYSYEQYF
TRBV30,TRBJ2-4,many,NA,TGTGCCTGGGGTACTAAGGACATTCAGTACTTC,CAWGTKDIQYF
TRBV28,TRBJ2-5,many,TRBD2,TGTGCCAGCAGGGGAGGACTAGCGGGAGGGTCTCTTGGAGAGACCCAGTACTTC,CASRGGLAGGSLGETQYF
TRBV20-1,TRBJ2-7,NA,TRBD2,TGCAGTGCTAGAGATTCGCGGGAGGGCCTCTCCTACGAGCAGTACTTC,CSARDSREGLSYEQYF
TRBV27,TRBJ2-7,NA,TRBD2,TGTGCCAGCAGGCTCTCAATAGCGGGTGACTCCTACGAGCAGTACTTC,CASRLSIAGDSYEQYF
TRBV29-1,TRBJ1-1,many,NA,TGCAGCGCCGACTACACTGAAGCTTTCTTT,CSADYTEAFF
TRBV11-1,TRBJ1-1,NA,NA,TGTGCCAGCAGCTTAGCCAGTGCGAACACTGAAGCCTTCTTT,CASSLASANTEAFF
TRBV20-1,TRBJ2-1,few,NA,TGCAGTGCTCGAGGGGGTGTCAATGAGCAGTTCTTC,CSARGGVNEQFF
TRBV30,TRBJ1-3,few,NA,TGTGCCTGGAGACGAGACAGGATCTCTGGAAACACCATATATTTT,CAWRRDRISGNTIYF
TRBV3-1,TRBJ2-7,many,NA,TGTGCCAGCAGCCAATTTCTAGCCTACGAGCAGTACTTC,CASSQFLAYEQYF
TRBV2,TRBJ1-4,NA,NA,TGTGCCAGCTGGGGCGTGCGGGAAAGACTGTTTTTT,CASWGVRERLFF
TRBV6-4,TRBJ1-1,few,TRBD1,TGTGCCAGCAGTTACTACGGACAGGGGTACACTGAAGCTTTCTTT,CASSYYGQGYTEAFF
TRBV5-1,TRBJ2-2,NA,NA,TGCGCCAGCAGCTTCGGGACTACCGGGGAGCTGTTTTTT,CASSFGTTGELFF
TRBV6-1,TRBJ2-1,many,NA,TGTGCCAGCACCTCCGGGACACCCCGTGATGAGCAGTTCTTC,CASTSGTPRDEQFF
TRBV30,TRBJ2-7,many,NA,TGTGCCTTCCGGGCCCTCGGATCCTACGAGCAGTACTTC,CAFRALGSYEQYF
TRBV6-5,TRBJ2-3,few,NA,TGTGCCAGCAGTGACTCGGGACGCACAGATACGCAGTATTTT,CASSDSGRTDTQYF
TRBV20-1,TRBJ2-1,many,TRBD2,TGCAGTGCTGACCTAGCGGGGCCATACAATGAGCAGTTCTTC,CSADLAGPYNEQFF
TRBV5-6,TRBJ1-2,NA,TRBD1,TGTGCCAGCAGCCTCACTCCGGACAGGGGAAGTGGCTACACCTTC,CASSLTPDRGSGYTF
TRBV29-1,TRBJ2-1,few,TRBD2,TGCAGCGTTGACCTAGCGGGAGGAAATGAGCAGTTCTTC,CSVDLAGGNEQFF
TRBV7-3,TRBJ2-2,few,TRBD2,TGTGCCAGCAGCTTAACGGGACTAGCATCCGGCGGGGAGCTGTTTTTT,CASSLTGLASGGELFF
TRBV27,TRBJ1-3,many,NA,TGTGCCACCCAACCCACAGGTCCTCCCTCTCGAAACACCATATATTTT,CATQPTGPPSRNTIYF
TRBV5-6,TRBJ1-1,NA,NA,TGTGCCAGCAGCTTCCGCTTTGAAGCTTTCTTT,CASSFRFEAFF
TRBV7-2,TRBJ2-2,few,NA,TGTGCCAGCAGCGCCCAACACACCGGGGAGCTGTTTTTT,CASSAQHTGELFF
TRBV5-1,TRBJ2-7,few,NA,TGCGCCAGCAGCTTGGCCGACGGATACGAGCAGTACTTC,CASSLADGYEQYF
TRBV28,TRBJ2-5,few,NA,TGTGCCAGCAGCTTTCAGGGGGGCGGGGCCCAGTACTTC,CASSFQGGGAQYF
TRBV7-9,TRBJ2-1,few,NA,TGTGCCAGCAGGCCCTCCGCCGTCTTATACAATGAGCAGTTCTTC,CASRPSAVLYNEQFF
TRBV18,TRBJ1-2,few,NA,TGTGCCAGCTCACCAGACGCGGGGGGGCATCGCTATGGCTACACCTTC,CASSPDAGGHRYGYTF
TRBV29-1,TRBJ2-7,many,NA,TGCAGCGTGGGGGTTGTTGGAGGCTACGAGCAGTACTTC,CSVGVVGGYEQYF
TRBV6-1,TRBJ2-5,many,NA,TGTGCCAGCAGTCGCCCTCTCCGGACTACCCGAAGGGAGACCCAGTACTTC,CASSRPLRTTRRETQYF
TRBV5-1,TRBJ1-6,NA,TRBD1,TGCGCCAGCAGCTTACGACAGGGGGCGGATTCACCCCTCCACTTT,CASSLRQGADSPLHF
TRBV28,TRBJ2-7,many,TRBD2,TGTGCCAGCAGCTGGACTAGCGGGCCTACCTACGAGCAGTACTTC,CASSWTSGPTYEQYF
TRBV2,TRBJ2-1,NA,NA,TGTGCCAGCAGTGGGGGTAGGGTGGACAATGAGCAGCTCTTC,CASSGGRVDNEQLF
TRBV20-1,TRBJ1-3,few,TRBD1,TGCAGTGCTTTCGGACAGGGAGTGAACGGAAACACCATATATTTT,CSAFGQGVNGNTIYF
TRBV30,TRBJ1-2,many,NA,TGTGCCTGGGAACCAAAAGGGGTATATGGCTATGGCTACACCTTC,CAWEPKGVYGYGYTF
TRBV29-1,TRBJ1-2,many,TRBD1,TGCAGCGTTGACCCCGGACAGGGAATTGCCGGCTACACCTTC,CSVDPGQGIAGYTF